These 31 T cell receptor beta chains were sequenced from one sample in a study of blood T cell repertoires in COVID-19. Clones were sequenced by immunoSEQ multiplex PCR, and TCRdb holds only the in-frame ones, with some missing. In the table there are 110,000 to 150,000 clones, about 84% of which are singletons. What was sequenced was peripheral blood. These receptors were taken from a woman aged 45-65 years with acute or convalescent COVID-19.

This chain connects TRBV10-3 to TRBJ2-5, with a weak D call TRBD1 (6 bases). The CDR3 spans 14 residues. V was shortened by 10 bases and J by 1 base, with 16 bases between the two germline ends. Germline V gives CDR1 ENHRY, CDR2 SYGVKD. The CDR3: CATTKDSTQETQYF. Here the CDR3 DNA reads TGTGCCACCACCAAGGACAGTACCCAAGAGACCCAGTACTTC.

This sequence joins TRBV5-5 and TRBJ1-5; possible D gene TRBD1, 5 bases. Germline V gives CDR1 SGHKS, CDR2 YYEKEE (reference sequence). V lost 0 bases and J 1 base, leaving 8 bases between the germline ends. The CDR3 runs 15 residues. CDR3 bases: TGTGCCAGCAGCTTGGCAGGGCAGAGCAATCAGCCCCAGCATTTT. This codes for CASSLAGQSNQPQHF.

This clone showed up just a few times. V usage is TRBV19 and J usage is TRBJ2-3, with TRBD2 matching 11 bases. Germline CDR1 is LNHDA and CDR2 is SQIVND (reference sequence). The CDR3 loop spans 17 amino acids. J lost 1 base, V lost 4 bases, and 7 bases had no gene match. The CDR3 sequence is CASSSGLLAGGTDTQYF. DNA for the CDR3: TGTGCCAGTAGTAGTGGCCTACTAGCGGGGGGCACAGATACGCAGTATTTT.

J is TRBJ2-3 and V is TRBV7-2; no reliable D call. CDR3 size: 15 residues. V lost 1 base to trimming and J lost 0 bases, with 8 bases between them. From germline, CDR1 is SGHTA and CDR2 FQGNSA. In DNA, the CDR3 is TGTGCCAGCAGCTTAGATCTGCAGAGCACAGATACGCAGTATTTT. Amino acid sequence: CASSLDLQSTDTQYF.

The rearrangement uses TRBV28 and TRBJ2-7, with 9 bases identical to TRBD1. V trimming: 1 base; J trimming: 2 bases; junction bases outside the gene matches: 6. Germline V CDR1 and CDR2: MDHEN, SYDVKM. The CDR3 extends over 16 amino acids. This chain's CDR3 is CASSLSSWTGAYEQYF. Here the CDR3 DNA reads TGTGCCAGCAGTTTATCTTCTTGGACAGGGGCCTACGAGCAGTACTTC.

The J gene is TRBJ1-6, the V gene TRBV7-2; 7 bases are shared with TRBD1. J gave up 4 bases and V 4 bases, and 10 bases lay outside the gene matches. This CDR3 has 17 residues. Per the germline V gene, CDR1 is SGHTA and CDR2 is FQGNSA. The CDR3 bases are TGTGCCAGCAGCTCACCCTCCGGGACAGATTATAATTCACCCCTCCACTTT. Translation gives CASSSPSGTDYNSPLHF.

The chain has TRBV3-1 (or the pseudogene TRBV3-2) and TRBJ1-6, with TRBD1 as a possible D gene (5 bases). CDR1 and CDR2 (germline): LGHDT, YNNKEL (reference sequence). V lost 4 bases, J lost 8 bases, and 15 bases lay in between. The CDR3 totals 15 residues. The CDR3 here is CASSLRGSRHSPLHF. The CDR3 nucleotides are TGTGCCAGCAGCCTTCGGGGGAGTCGACATTCACCCCTCCACTTT.

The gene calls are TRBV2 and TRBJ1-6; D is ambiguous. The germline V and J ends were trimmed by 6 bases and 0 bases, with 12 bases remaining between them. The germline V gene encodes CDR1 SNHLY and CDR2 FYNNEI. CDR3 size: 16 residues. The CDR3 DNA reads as TGTGCCAGCAGACAGATACAGAGCTCCTATAATTCACCCCTCCACTTT. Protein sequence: CASRQIQSSYNSPLHF.

The CDR3 sequence is CSAVKGEKLFF. In nucleotides, the CDR3 is TGCAGTGCGGTTAAGGGGGAAAAACTGTTTTTT. The J gene is TRBJ1-4, the V gene TRBV20-1; possibly TRBD1 for D (5 bases). The CDR3 contains 11 residues. V shed 6 bases and J shed 8 bases, with 10 bases lying between them. Germline loops: CDR1 DFQATT, CDR2 SNEGSKA (reference sequence).

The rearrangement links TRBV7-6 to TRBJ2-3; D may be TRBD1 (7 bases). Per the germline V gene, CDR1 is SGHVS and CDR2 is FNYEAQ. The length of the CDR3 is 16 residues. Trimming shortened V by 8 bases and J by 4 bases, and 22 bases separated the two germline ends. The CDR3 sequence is CASRRSPPGGPDTQYF. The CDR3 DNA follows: TGTGCCAGCCGACGATCCCCGCCAGGGGGGCCAGATACGCAGTATTTT.

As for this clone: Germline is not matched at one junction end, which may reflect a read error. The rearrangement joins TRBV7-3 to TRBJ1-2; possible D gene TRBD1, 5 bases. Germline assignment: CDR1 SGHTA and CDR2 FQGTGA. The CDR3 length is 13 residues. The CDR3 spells CASSYAGTESKFF. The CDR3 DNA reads TGTGCCAGCAGCTACGCGGGGACGGAGTCCAAATTCTTC.

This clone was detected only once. The CDR3 nucleotides are TGTGCCAGCAGTGAAGCGCTTCCGGGAGGGGGTACTAGCACAGATACGCAGTATTTT. Amino acid sequence: CASSEALPGGGTSTDTQYF. The chain uses TRBV2 and TRBJ2-3, with 8 bases aligning to TRBD2. Germline V gene lookup returns CDR1 SNHLY and CDR2 FYNNEI. V gave up 0 bases and J gave up 0 bases; unmatched junction bases: 11. The CDR3 spans 19 residues.

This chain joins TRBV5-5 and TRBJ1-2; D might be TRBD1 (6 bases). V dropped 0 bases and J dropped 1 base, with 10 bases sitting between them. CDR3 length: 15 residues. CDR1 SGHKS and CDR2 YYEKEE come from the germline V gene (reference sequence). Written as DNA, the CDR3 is TGTGCCAGCAGCTTGGGCGACAGGAATAACTATGGCTACACCTTC. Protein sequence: CASSLGDRNNYGYTF.

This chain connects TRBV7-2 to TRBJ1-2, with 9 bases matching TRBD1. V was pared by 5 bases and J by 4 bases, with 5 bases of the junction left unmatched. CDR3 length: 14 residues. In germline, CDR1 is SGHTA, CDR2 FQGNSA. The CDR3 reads CASSHPGQGYGYTF. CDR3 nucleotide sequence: TGTGCCAGCAGCCACCCGGGACAGGGCTATGGCTACACCTTC.

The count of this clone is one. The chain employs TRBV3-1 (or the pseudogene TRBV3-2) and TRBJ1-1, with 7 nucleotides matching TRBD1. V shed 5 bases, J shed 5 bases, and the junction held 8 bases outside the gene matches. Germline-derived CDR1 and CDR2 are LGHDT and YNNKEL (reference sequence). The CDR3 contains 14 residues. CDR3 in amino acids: CASSATGVPTEAFF. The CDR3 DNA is TGTGCCAGCAGCGCAACAGGGGTCCCTACTGAAGCTTTCTTT.

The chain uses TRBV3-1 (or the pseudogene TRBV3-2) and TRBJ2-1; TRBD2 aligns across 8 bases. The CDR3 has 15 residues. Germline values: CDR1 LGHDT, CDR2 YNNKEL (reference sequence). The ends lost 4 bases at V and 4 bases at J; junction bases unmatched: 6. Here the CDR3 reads CASSRSGGWYNEQFF. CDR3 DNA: TGTGCCAGCAGCCGGAGCGGGGGTTGGTACAATGAGCAGTTCTTC.

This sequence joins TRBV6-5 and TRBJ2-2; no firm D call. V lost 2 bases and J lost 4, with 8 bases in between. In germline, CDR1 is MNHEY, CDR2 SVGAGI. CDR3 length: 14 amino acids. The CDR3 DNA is TGTGCCAGCAGTTACGGTCGGAGCACCGGGGAGCTGTTTTTT. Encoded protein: CASSYGRSTGELFF.

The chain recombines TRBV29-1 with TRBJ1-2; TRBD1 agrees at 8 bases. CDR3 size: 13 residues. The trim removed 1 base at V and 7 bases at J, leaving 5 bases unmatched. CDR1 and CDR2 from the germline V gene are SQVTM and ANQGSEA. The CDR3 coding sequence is TGCAGCGTTGAAGCAGGGGGCATTTCTGGCTACACCTTC. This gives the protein CSVEAGGISGYTF.

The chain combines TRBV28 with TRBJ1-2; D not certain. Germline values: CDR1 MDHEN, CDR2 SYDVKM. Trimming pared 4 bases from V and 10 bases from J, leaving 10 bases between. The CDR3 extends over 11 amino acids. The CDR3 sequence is CASSSQDFYTF. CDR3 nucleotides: TGTGCCAGCAGTTCTCAGGACTTCTACACCTTC.

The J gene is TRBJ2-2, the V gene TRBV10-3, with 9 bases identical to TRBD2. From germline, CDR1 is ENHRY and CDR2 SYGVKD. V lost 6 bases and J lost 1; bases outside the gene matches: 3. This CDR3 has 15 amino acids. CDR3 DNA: TGTGCCATCAGGAGACTAGCGGAGAACACCGGGGAGCTGTTTTTT. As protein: CAIRRLAENTGELFF.

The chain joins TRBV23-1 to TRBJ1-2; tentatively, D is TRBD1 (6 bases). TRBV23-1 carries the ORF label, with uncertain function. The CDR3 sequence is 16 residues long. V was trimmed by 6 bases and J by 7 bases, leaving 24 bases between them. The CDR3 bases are TGCGCCAGCAGCATGACAGGACCGGCCCGCGAAGGTGGCTACACCTTC. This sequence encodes CASSMTGPAREGGYTF.

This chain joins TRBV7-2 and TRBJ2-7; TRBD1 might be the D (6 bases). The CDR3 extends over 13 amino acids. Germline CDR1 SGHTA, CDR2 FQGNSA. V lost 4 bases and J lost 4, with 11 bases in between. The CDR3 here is CASSSRDIYEQYF. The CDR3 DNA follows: TGTGCCAGCAGCTCCCGGGACATTTACGAGCAGTACTTC.

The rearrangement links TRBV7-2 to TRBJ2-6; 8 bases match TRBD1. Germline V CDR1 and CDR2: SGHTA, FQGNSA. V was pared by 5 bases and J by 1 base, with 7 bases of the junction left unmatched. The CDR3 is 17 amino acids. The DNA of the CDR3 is TGTGCCAGCAGCCCCGTGCAGGGGGCTTCTGGGGCCAACGTCCTGACTTTC. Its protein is CASSPVQGASGANVLTF.

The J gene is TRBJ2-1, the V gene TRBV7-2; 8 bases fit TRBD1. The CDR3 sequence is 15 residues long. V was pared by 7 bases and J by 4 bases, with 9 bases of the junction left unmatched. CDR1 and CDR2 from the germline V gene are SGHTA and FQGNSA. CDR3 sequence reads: CASTRTGTSYNEQFF. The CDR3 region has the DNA TGTGCCAGCACCCGGACAGGGACCTCTTACAATGAGCAGTTCTTC.

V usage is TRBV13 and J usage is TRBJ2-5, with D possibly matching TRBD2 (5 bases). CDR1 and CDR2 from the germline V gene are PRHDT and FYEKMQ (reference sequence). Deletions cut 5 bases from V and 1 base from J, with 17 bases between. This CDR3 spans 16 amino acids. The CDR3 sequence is CASSPGRWAGQETQYF. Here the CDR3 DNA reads TGTGCCAGCAGCCCCGGCCGCTGGGCGGGCCAAGAGACCCAGTACTTC.

CDR3 sequence: CASSPTVIGLGAYEQYF. CDR3 nucleotide sequence: TGTGCCAGCTCACCGACCGTCATTGGTTTAGGGGCTTACGAGCAGTACTTC. The V and J genes are TRBV18 and TRBJ2-7, with D maybe TRBD1 (5 bases). The germline V gene encodes CDR1 KGHSH and CDR2 LQKENI. The ends were cut back, 3 bases at V and 4 bases at J, with 22 bases in the middle. The CDR3 runs 17 residues.

In DNA, the CDR3 is TGTGCCAGCAGTTTTTTAGTCACTGAAGCTTTCTTT. Translated, it gives CASSFLVTEAFF. This sequence joins TRBV7-2 and TRBJ1-1; D ambiguous. CDR1 is SGHTA, CDR2 FQGNSA, per germline. Trimming cost V 6 bases and J 4 bases, with 9 bases left between them. The CDR3 runs 12 residues. Based on the CDR3 plus reference TRBV7-2 and TRBJ1-1, the full variable domain is GAGVSQSPSNKVTEKGKDVELRCDPISGHTALYWYRQSLGQGLEFLIYFQGNSAPDKSGLPSDRFSAERTGGSVSTLTIQRTQQEDSAVYLCASSFLVTEAFFGQGTRLTVV.

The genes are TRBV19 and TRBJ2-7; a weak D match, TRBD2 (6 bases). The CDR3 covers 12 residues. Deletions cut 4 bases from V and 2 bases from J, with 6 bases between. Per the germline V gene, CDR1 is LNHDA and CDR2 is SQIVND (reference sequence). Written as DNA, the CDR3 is TGTGCCAGTAGTACTAGCGCCTACGAGCAGTACTTC. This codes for CASSTSAYEQYF. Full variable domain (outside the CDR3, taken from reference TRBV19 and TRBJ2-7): DGGITQSPKYLFRKEGQNVTLSCEQNLNHDAMYWYRQDPGQGLRLIYYSQIVNDFQKGDIAEGYSVSREKKESFPLTVTSAQKNPTAFYLCASSTSAYEQYFGPGTRLTVT.

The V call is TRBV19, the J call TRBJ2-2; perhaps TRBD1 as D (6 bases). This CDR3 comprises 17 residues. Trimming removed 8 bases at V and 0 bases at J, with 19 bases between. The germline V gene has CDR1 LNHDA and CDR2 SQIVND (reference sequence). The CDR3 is CASCNRRTVANTGELFF. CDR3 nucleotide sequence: TGTGCCAGTTGCAACCGCCGGACAGTTGCGAACACCGGGGAGCTGTTTTTT. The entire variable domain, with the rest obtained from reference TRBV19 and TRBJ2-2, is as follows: DGGITQSPKYLFRKEGQNVTLSCEQNLNHDAMYWYRQDPGQGLRLIYYSQIVNDFQKGDIAEGYSVSREKKESFPLTVTSAQKNPTAFYLCASCNRRTVANTGELFFGEGSRLTVL.

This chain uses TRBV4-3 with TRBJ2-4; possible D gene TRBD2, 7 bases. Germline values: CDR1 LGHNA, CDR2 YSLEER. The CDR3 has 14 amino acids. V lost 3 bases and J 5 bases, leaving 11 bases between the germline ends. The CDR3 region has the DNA TGCGCCAGCAGCCAGAGGGGGGGGGAAAACATTCAGTACTTC. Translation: CASSQRGGENIQYF.

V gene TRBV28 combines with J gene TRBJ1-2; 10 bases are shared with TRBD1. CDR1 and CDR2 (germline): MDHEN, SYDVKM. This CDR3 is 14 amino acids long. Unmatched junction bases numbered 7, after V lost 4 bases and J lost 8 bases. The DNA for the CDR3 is TGTGCCAGCAGTTCGGGGGACAGGGGAGGAGGCTACACCTTC. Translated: CASSSGDRGGGYTF.